This passage covers 13 T cell receptor beta chains from one sample sequenced in a study of T cell repertoires in cytomegalovirus infection. TCRdb fed the reads into MiXCR, producing one record per CDR3 protein. This sample has about 330,000 distinct CDR3 sequences, with over 7.5% found just once. The sequenced sample was PBMCs. These receptors were obtained from a human donor in good health (CMV status not recorded). Some clones in this sample may be carry-over from other donors' samples.

This clonotype appeared many times. V usage is TRBV11-1 and J usage is TRBJ1-1; no clear D. Trimming took off 3 bases at V and 2 bases at J, with 10 bases between the two ends. Germline CDR1 and CDR2: SGHAT and FQDESV (reference sequence). CDR3 length: 14 amino acids. The CDR3 protein is CASSFSGANTEAFF. The DNA for the CDR3 is TGTGCCAGCAGCTTTTCAGGAGCCAACACTGAAGCTTTCTTT.

This clonotype was found many times. The chain employs TRBV7-3 and TRBJ2-1, with D perhaps assigned TRBD1 or TRBD2 (5 bases each). The CDR3 loop spans 18 amino acids. CDR1 is SGHTA, CDR2 FQGTGA, per germline. Between the trimmed V and J ends, which lost 4 bases and 7 bases, there was a span of 26 bases. Written as DNA, the CDR3 is TGTGCCAGCAGCTCTCGTCCCCTCGGGGCCGCCCGCGGTAATGAGCAGTTCTTC. Its translation: CASSSRPLGAARGNEQFF.

The rearrangement links TRBV19 to TRBJ1-3; D remains unclear. Germline-derived CDR1 and CDR2 are LNHDA and SQIVND (reference sequence). The length of the CDR3 is 15 residues. Trimming stripped 7 bases from V and 0 bases from J, with 13 bases between. CDR3 sequence: CASTSGRFSGNTIYF. In DNA, the CDR3 is TGTGCCAGTACCTCAGGACGGTTCTCTGGAAACACCATATATTTT.

The CDR3 here is CASAWTSGTSYEQYF. CDR3 DNA sequence: TGTGCCAGCGCCTGGACTAGCGGGACTTCCTACGAGCAGTACTTC. The chain carries TRBV28 and TRBJ2-7, with 12 bases matching TRBD2. CDR3 size: 15 residues. The junction had 6 bases not matched to a gene; V was cut back by 8 bases and J by 1 base. Germline loops: CDR1 MDHEN, CDR2 SYDVKM.

This clonotype was seen ten or more times. This chain joins TRBV6-2 or TRBV6-3 and TRBJ2-7; either TRBD1 or TRBD2 may fit D (6 bases each). V gave up 8 bases and J gave up 7 bases, with 21 bases separating them. Germline-derived CDR1 and CDR2 are MNHEY and SVGEGT. CDR3 length equals 14 residues. The CDR3 coding sequence is TGTGCCAGCGTGAGGAGGGGGGTTTCGGAAGAGCAGTACTTC. Translated, it gives CASVRRGVSEEQYF.

This clonotype has a count of ten or more. The V call is TRBV6-1, the J call TRBJ1-5, with 8 bases lining up with TRBD1. Germline CDR1 reads MNHNS; CDR2 reads SASEGT. V was pared by 5 bases and J by 6 bases, with 15 bases of the junction left unmatched. This CDR3 spans 17 amino acids. The DNA of the CDR3 is TGTGCCAGCAGTAAGCGAGACAGGGGAGGATCGGGTCAGCCCCAGCATTTT. Protein sequence: CASSKRDRGGSGQPQHF.

At least ten counts were recorded for this clonotype. The chain is built from TRBV6-1 and TRBJ1-6; tentative D call: TRBD1 (5 bases). The CDR3 contains 14 residues. Germline values: CDR1 MNHNS, CDR2 SASEGT. Trimming left V 6 bases short and J 7 bases short, with 13 bases between. The CDR3 DNA reads as TGTGCCAGCAGCATCGGGACGGAAAATTCACCCCTCCACTTT. It yields the protein CASSIGTENSPLHF.

The chain employs TRBV6-8 and TRBJ2-3; 8 nucleotides align to TRBD2. The germline gives CDR1 MNHGY, CDR2 SAAAGT. The V gene end was trimmed by 6 bases and the J gene end by 3 bases; junction bases not matched to a gene: 8. CDR3 length: 15 residues. The CDR3 DNA follows: TGTGCCAGCAGGAGCACGGGGGGGCGAACAGATACGCAGTATTTT. Its protein is CASRSTGGRTDTQYF.

V and J are TRBV6-2 or TRBV6-3 and TRBJ2-7, with unresolved D. There are 13 residues in the CDR3. Trimming stripped 5 bases from V and 2 bases from J, with 10 bases between. CDR1 is MNHEY and CDR2 is SVGEGT in the germline V gene. This CDR3 is CASSNPLPYEQYF. The CDR3, as DNA: TGTGCCAGCAGTAACCCCCTACCCTACGAGCAGTACTTC.

This clonotype has more than one count but fewer than ten. J is TRBJ1-2 and V is TRBV7-2; 9 nucleotides align to TRBD1. Trimming cost V 1 base and J 7 bases; bases outside gene matches: 10. CDR3 length: 16 amino acids. Germline V lookup: CDR1 SGHTA, CDR2 FQGNSA. In DNA, the CDR3 is TGTGCCAGCAGCTTAGGGACGGGACAGGGTTACAGTGGCTACACCTTC. This codes for CASSLGTGQGYSGYTF.

This clonotype was seen repeatedly, ten times or more. The V and J genes are TRBV12-3 or TRBV12-4 and TRBJ2-5; D possibly corresponds to TRBD2 (6 bases). This CDR3 has 14 amino acids. The germline V and J ends were trimmed by 6 bases and 4 bases, with 15 bases remaining between them. The CDR3 DNA is TGTGCCAGCAGCCCGAAGGGGCGGGGAGAGACCCAGTACTTC. This codes for CASSPKGRGETQYF.

This clonotype turned up a few times. The chain has TRBV5-1 and TRBJ2-5; D is possibly TRBD2 (6 bases). Trimming removed 1 base at V and 4 bases at J, with 11 bases between. From germline, CDR1 is SGHRS and CDR2 YFSETQ. The CDR3 extends over 14 amino acids. CDR3 nucleotides: TGCGCCAGCAGCTTGCGGGACTCGGGAGAGACCCAGTACTTC. It specifies CASSLRDSGETQYF.

This clonotype was recorded a few times. The chain employs TRBV7-3 and TRBJ2-1; unclear D gene. The germline gives CDR1 SGHTA, CDR2 FQGTGA. The CDR3 is made up of 14 amino acids. V was pared by 4 bases and J by 9 bases, with 16 bases between. In DNA form, the CDR3 reads TGTGCCAGCAGCTCCAAGGCCTCTTTTGGTGAGCAGTTCTTC. It specifies CASSSKASFGEQFF. The complete variable domain, with remaining parts taken from reference TRBV7-3 and TRBJ2-1, reads GAGVSQTPSNKVTEKGKYVELRCDPISGHTALYWYRQSLGQGPEFLIYFQGTGAADDSGLPNDRFFAVRPEGSVSTLKIQRTERGDSAVYLCASSSKASFGEQFFGPGTRLTVL.